The 25 T cell receptor beta chains reported below all come from one sample, sequenced in a study of T cell responses to AZD1222 COVID-19 vaccine (dated by TCRdb to about 2021). The library relied on the immunoSEQ multiplex PCR assay. TCRdb's version of the immuneACCESS table is confined to in-frame rearrangements and falls short of the full clone set. An unresolved V gene accounts for under half of the shortfall where checked; the remainder is of unknown origin. The sample data list more than 80,000 clones, and about 90% of these were observed just once. The ten biggest clones cover approximately 10% of the sample. Reading the label with the study, this specimen's time point is: baseline before first vaccination. The meaning of the sample's treatment or condition label: meningococcal conjugate vaccine given as trial control. The sample consisted of peripheral blood, taken on day 0 of MenACWY control vaccination. The receptors here all came from an adult in good health.

The rearrangement links TRBV9 to TRBJ2-4, with no clear D. Trimming took off 0 bases at V and 8 bases at J, with 12 bases between the two ends. This CDR3 has 14 residues. Germline values: CDR1 SGDLS, CDR2 YYNGEE. CDR3 protein: CASSVGEPGDIQYF. For the CDR3, the DNA is TGTGCCAGCAGCGTAGGCGAACCGGGCGACATTCAGTACTTC.

The V call is TRBV12-3 or TRBV12-4, the J call TRBJ1-4; D remains ambiguous. Trimming cost V 6 bases and J 3 bases, with 8 bases left between them. The CDR3 has 13 residues. The CDR3 nucleotides read TGTGCCAGCAGACAAGGGCCTAATGAAAAACTGTTTTTT. It specifies CASRQGPNEKLFF.

The rearrangement joins TRBV2 to TRBJ1-1; 8 bases map to TRBD1. The CDR3 is 16 amino acids. The germline V gene encodes CDR1 SNHLY and CDR2 FYNNEI. Germline trimming cut 6 bases from V and 2 bases from J; bases unmatched to any gene: 11. CDR3 sequence: CASRKYSGTGNTEAFF. The CDR3 DNA sequence: TGTGCCAGCAGAAAATATTCCGGGACAGGCAACACTGAAGCTTTCTTT.

The chain has TRBV6-5 and TRBJ1-2; D gene uncertain. The CDR3 contains 15 residues. Germline-derived CDR1 and CDR2 are MNHEY and SVGAGI. Trimming pared 7 bases from V and 0 bases from J, leaving 15 bases between. The CDR3 bases are TGTGCCAGCAAAAGTAAAGCGACTACTAACTATGGCTACACCTTC. This codes for CASKSKATTNYGYTF.

The chain couples TRBV30 to TRBJ2-7; possibly TRBD1 for D (6 bases). Per the germline V gene, CDR1 is GTSNPN and CDR2 is SVGIG (reference sequence). The CDR3 has 12 amino acids. V lost 4 bases and J 1 base, leaving 8 bases between the germline ends. CDR3 DNA sequence: TGTGCCTGGACAGGGGAGTCCTACGAGCAGTACTTC. Translating gives CAWTGESYEQYF.

This clone came up a few times. The chain carries TRBV19 and TRBJ2-3, with D hard to call. Deletions cut 1 base from V and 2 bases from J, with 7 bases between. The V gene's germline CDR1 is LNHDA and CDR2 SQIVND (reference sequence). The CDR3 is made up of 14 amino acids. The CDR3 here is CASSIGEVTDTQYF. For the CDR3, the DNA is TGTGCCAGTAGTATAGGGGAAGTCACAGATACGCAGTATTTT.

The J gene is TRBJ2-1, the V gene TRBV7-3; TRBD1 might be the D (5 bases). In germline, CDR1 is SGHTA, CDR2 FQGTGA. Trimming took 5 bases from V and 8 from J, leaving 16 bases between them. CDR3 length: 14 amino acids. The CDR3 reads CASSPQPGFDEQFF. As DNA, the CDR3 is TGTGCCAGCAGCCCCCAACCAGGGTTCGATGAGCAGTTCTTC.

The chain uses TRBV12-3 or TRBV12-4 and TRBJ1-1; D gene ambiguous. V lost 3 bases and J lost 10, with 12 bases in between. CDR3 length: 12 amino acids. CDR3 in amino acids: CASSLIGGRAFF. In DNA form, the CDR3 reads TGTGCCAGCAGTTTGATCGGAGGGAGAGCTTTCTTT.

The CDR3 nucleotides read TGTGCCAGCAGCTCACGCCTCGGAGCCTCGAACACCGGGGAGCTGTTTTTT. The encoded protein is CASSSRLGASNTGELFF. The chain couples TRBV21-1 to TRBJ2-2; the tabulated D call, TRBD2, remains unverified against the DNA. TRBV21-1 is shown as a pseudogene. CDR3 length: 17 residues.

This clone was seen a single time. The J gene is TRBJ1-2, the V gene TRBV7-2; the D gene is possibly TRBD1 (6 bases). Trimming pared 7 bases from V and 8 bases from J, leaving 17 bases between. This CDR3 is 13 amino acids long. Germline CDR1 is SGHTA and CDR2 is FQGNSA. The CDR3 spells CASTLDRLGGYTF. CDR3 in DNA: TGTGCCAGCACCCTCGACAGGCTTGGAGGCTACACCTTC.

The chain uses TRBV2 and TRBJ1-3; D is unresolved. The CDR3 loop spans 14 amino acids. V was trimmed by 3 bases and J by 1 base, leaving 7 bases between them. The germline V gene encodes CDR1 SNHLY and CDR2 FYNNEI. Here the CDR3 DNA reads TGTGCCAGCAGTGATTCCAGGTCTGGAAACACCATATATTTT. This sequence encodes CASSDSRSGNTIYF.

This clone showed up just once. The rearrangement joins TRBV15 to TRBJ2-3; D gene unclear. V dropped 7 bases and J dropped 1 base, with 12 bases sitting between them. This CDR3 is 14 amino acids long. Germline lookup yields CDR1 LNHNV and CDR2 YYDKDF (reference sequence). CDR3 sequence: CATTRGGGTDTQYF. Written as DNA, the CDR3 is TGTGCCACCACCCGAGGCGGAGGCACAGATACGCAGTATTTT.

The chain is built from TRBV25-1 and TRBJ1-2; possibly TRBD1 for D (5 bases). Germline V CDR1 and CDR2: MGHDK, SYGVNS. The V end lost 4 bases, the J end lost 4 bases, and 16 bases lay between the germline ends. This CDR3 spans 15 amino acids. This CDR3 reads CASSAPGRIGYGYTF. DNA for the CDR3: TGTGCCAGCAGTGCACCAGGGAGGATTGGCTATGGCTACACCTTC.

V usage is TRBV6-6 and J usage is TRBJ1-1; the D is unclear. Per the germline V gene, CDR1 is MNHNY and CDR2 is SVGAGI (reference sequence). Trimming took 8 bases from V and 4 from J, leaving 23 bases between them. The CDR3 runs to 16 residues. The CDR3 protein is CASFRIEPWLGTEAFF. In DNA form, the CDR3 reads TGTGCCAGCTTCAGGATCGAACCATGGTTGGGCACTGAAGCTTTCTTT.

V is TRBV7-2 and J is TRBJ1-1; D is unresolved. This CDR3 is 14 amino acids long. The germline V and J ends were trimmed by 2 bases and 0 bases, with 7 bases remaining between them. CDR1 SGHTA and CDR2 FQGNSA come from the germline V gene. Here the CDR3 DNA reads TGTGCCAGCAGCTTATTCCCCGTGAACACTGAAGCTTTCTTT. Encoded protein: CASSLFPVNTEAFF.

The chain carries TRBV7-2 and TRBJ1-1; 8 nucleotides line up with TRBD1. V shed 5 bases and J 5 bases; nucleotides not matched to a gene: 4. In germline, CDR1 is SGHTA, CDR2 FQGNSA. CDR3 length: 13 amino acids. The CDR3 reads CASSIDRGTEAFF. DNA for the CDR3: TGTGCCAGCAGCATAGACAGGGGAACTGAAGCTTTCTTT.

The V call is TRBV3-1 (or the pseudogene TRBV3-2), the J call TRBJ2-7; TRBD1 aligns across 9 bases. V lost 5 bases, J lost 13 bases, and 15 bases stayed unmatched. Per the germline V gene, CDR1 is LGHDT and CDR2 is YNNKEL (reference sequence). The CDR3 totals 14 residues. The CDR3 is CASSAGTGTVNQYF. CDR3 in DNA: TGTGCCAGCAGCGCCGGGACAGGGACCGTGAACCAATACTTC.

The CDR3 loop is CASSAGTEFLADTQYF. Here the CDR3 DNA reads TGTGCCAGCAGCGCCGGGACAGAGTTTTTAGCGGATACGCAGTATTTT. V is TRBV7-9 and J is TRBJ2-3; TRBD1 agrees at 7 bases. CDR3 length: 16 residues. After removal of 5 bases from V and 6 bases from J, the junction contained 14 bases not matched to a gene. CDR1 is SEHNR and CDR2 is FQNEAQ in the germline V gene (reference sequence).

The chain recombines TRBV24-1 with TRBJ2-1, with TRBD2 identical over 14 bases. CDR1 is KGHDR, CDR2 SFDVKD, per germline. CDR3 size: 16 residues. The J segment lost 8 bases and the V segment lost 4 bases, leaving 6 bases of the junction unmatched. CDR3 loop: CATSDPGTSGGYEQFF. The CDR3 DNA follows: TGTGCCACCAGTGACCCCGGGACTAGCGGGGGCTATGAGCAGTTCTTC.

This rearrangement joins TRBV28 to TRBJ2-5; TRBD2 matches 9 bases. The CDR3 consists of 14 residues. The trim removed 8 bases at V and 2 bases at J, leaving 6 bases unmatched. Germline V lookup: CDR1 MDHEN, CDR2 SYDVKM. The CDR3 here is CASVPAGGQETQYF. DNA of the CDR3: TGTGCCAGCGTACCCGCGGGGGGGCAAGAGACCCAGTACTTC.

The chain combines TRBV2 with TRBJ1-1; no firm D call. Between the trimmed V and J ends, which lost 5 bases and 0 bases, there was a span of 10 bases. CDR3 length: 14 amino acids. Per the germline V gene, CDR1 is SNHLY and CDR2 is FYNNEI. The DNA for the CDR3 is TGTGCCAGCAGTAGATCTAATTTGAACACTGAAGCTTTCTTT. Residues: CASSRSNLNTEAFF.

The genes are TRBV5-6 and TRBJ2-3; D possibly corresponds to TRBD1 (5 bases). Trimming left V 0 bases short and J 5 bases short, with 7 bases between. CDR1 is SGHDT and CDR2 is YYEEEE in the germline V gene. The CDR3 has 13 amino acids. CDR3 in amino acids: CASSLDRRDTQYF. The CDR3 nucleotides are TGTGCCAGCAGCTTGGACAGGCGAGATACGCAGTATTTT.

The gene calls are TRBV3-1 (or the pseudogene TRBV3-2) and TRBJ2-5, with D possibly TRBD1 on 6 matching bases. The CDR3 extends over 13 amino acids. V lost 3 bases, J lost 2 bases, and 7 bases lay in between. Germline V gene data show CDR1 as LGHDT and CDR2 as YNNKEL (reference sequence). The DNA for the CDR3 is TGTGCCAGCAGCCAGGGGGCGCAAGAGACCCAGTACTTC. It is translated as CASSQGAQETQYF.

This chain connects TRBV6-5 to TRBJ1-1; D is uncertain. V was shortened by 5 bases and J by 6 bases, with 16 bases between the two germline ends. This CDR3 is built from 14 residues. Germline V gene data show CDR1 as MNHEY and CDR2 as SVGAGI. The CDR3 nucleotides are TGTGCCAGCAGTCCCTTCAGAATTTTGTCTGAAGCTTTCTTT. Encoded protein: CASSPFRILSEAFF.

The V and J genes are TRBV4-1 and TRBJ2-7, with D possibly matching TRBD2 (7 bases). CDR3 length: 13 amino acids. Germline CDR1 and CDR2: MGHRA and YSYEKL. V dropped 2 bases and J dropped 11 bases, with 16 bases sitting between them. The chain's CDR3 is CASSQSPGGTEYF. CDR3 sequence (DNA): TGCGCCAGCAGCCAATCCCCGGGGGGCACGGAGTACTTC.